This TCR beta chain was captured by sequencing in a study of blood T cell repertoires in COVID-19. Whole-study context: Samples taken during acute and convalescent COVID-19 were collected in the United States, Italy and Spain. Sample material is recorded as cDNA or gDNA derived from T cells, B-cell-depleted T cells, or PBMCs.

Per the original data handling: Reference gene primer amplification gave nucleated cell count estimates. TCRdb's copy holds only in-frame clones and misses some; the assay was immunoSEQ multiplex PCR. The DNA was the basis for D and trimming; V, J and clone size are from that table. The table lists 55,000 to 80,000 clones, over 75% of them singletons. The junction had 8 bases not matched to a gene; V was cut back by 6 bases and J by 2 bases. This CDR3 spans 15 amino acids. From germline, CDR1 is SGHTS and CDR2 YDEGEE. This clonotype was sampled from a man aged 45-60 years with acute or convalescent COVID-19. Sequencing was done on a sample of peripheral blood. The V and J genes are TRBV5-8 and TRBJ2-7, with 10 bases lining up with TRBD1. For the CDR3, the DNA is TGTGCCAGCAACACCGGGACAGGGGTCGCCTACGAGCAGTACTTC. It translates to CASNTGTGVAYEQYF.